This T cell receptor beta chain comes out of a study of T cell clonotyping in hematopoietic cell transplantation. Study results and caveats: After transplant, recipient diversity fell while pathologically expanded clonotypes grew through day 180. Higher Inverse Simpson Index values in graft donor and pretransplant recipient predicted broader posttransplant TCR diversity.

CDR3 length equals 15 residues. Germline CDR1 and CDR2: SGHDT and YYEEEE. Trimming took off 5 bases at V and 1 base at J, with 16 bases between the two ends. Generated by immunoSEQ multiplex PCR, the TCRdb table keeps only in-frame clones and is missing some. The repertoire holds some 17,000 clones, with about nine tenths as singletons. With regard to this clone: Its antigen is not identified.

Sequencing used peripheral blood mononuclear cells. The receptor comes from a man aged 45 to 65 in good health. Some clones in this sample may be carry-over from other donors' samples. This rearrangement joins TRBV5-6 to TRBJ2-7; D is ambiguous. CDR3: CASRLLSGTSYEQYF. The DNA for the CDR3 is TGTGCCAGCAGGCTCCTCTCGGGTACATCCTACGAGCAGTACTTC.